This T cell receptor beta chain was observed in a study of blood T cell repertoires in COVID-19. Whole-study context: Nucleic acid was either cDNA or gDNA, and it came from T cells, B-cell-depleted T cells, or PBMCs.

V dropped 3 bases and J dropped 0; count of bases not matched to a gene: 7. Germline V gene lookup returns CDR1 SGHNT and CDR2 YENEEA. CDR3 length: 16 residues. Produced via immunoSEQ multiplex PCR; TCRdb's table is partial and in-frame only. The sample yields approximately 500,000 clones, less than 90% seen once. The chain combines TRBV11-3 with TRBJ2-7; TRBD1 matches at 8 bases. The TCR originated in a woman aged 45-60 years with COVID-19, enrolled during active disease. The sample comprised peripheral blood. As DNA, the CDR3 is TGTGCCAGCAGCTTCTCCGGGACAGGAATCTCCTACGAGCAGTACTTC. Translated, it gives CASSFSGTGISYEQYF.